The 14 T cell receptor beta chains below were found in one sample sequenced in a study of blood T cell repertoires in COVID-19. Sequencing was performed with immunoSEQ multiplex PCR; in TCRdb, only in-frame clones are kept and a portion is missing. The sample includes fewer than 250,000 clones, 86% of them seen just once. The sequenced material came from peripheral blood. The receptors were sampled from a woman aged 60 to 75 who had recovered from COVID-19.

The CDR3 DNA reads TGTGCCAGCAGCTTAAATAGGGGGCGCTCAATTGGTGAAAAACTGTTTTTT. As protein: CASSLNRGRSIGEKLFF. The V and J genes are TRBV7-2 and TRBJ1-4; TRBD1 aligns across 7 bases. CDR1 and CDR2 (germline): SGHTA, FQGNSA. The CDR3 runs to 17 residues. Germline trimming cut 2 bases from V and 7 bases from J; bases unmatched to any gene: 13.

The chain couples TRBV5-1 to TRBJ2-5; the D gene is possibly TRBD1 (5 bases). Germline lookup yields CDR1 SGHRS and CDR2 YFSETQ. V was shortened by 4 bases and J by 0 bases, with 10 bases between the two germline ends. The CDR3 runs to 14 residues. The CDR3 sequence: CASSKTAYQETQYF. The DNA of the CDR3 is TGCGCCAGCAGCAAGACAGCGTACCAAGAGACCCAGTACTTC.

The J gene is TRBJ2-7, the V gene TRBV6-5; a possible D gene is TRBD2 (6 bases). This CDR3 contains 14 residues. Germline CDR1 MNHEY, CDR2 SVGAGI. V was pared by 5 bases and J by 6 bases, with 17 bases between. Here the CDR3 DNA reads TGTGCCAGCAGTCGGGACTCCCACGAGCGCGAGCAGTACTTC. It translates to CASSRDSHEREQYF.

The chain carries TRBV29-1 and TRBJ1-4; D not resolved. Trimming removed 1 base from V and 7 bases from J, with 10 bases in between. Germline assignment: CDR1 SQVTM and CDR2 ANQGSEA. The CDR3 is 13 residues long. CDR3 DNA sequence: TGCAGCGTTGAAGTGAGGTCGGGTGAAAAACTGTTTTTT. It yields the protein CSVEVRSGEKLFF.

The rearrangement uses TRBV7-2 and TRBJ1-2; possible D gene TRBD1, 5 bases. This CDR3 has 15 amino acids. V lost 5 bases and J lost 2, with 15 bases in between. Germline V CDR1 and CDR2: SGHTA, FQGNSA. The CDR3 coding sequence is TGTGCCAGCAGCCCGATAGTAGGGGCGAACTATGGCTACACCTTC. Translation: CASSPIVGANYGYTF. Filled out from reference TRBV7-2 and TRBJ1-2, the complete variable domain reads GAGVSQSPSNKVTEKGKDVELRCDPISGHTALYWYRQSLGQGLEFLIYFQGNSAPDKSGLPSDRFSAERTGGSVSTLTIQRTQQEDSAVYLCASSPIVGANYGYTFGSGTRLTVV.

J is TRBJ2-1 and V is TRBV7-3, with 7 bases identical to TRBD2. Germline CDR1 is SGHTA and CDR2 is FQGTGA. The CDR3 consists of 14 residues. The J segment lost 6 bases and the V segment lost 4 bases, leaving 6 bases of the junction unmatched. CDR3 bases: TGTGCCAGCAGCTCCCAGGCGGGGGTCAATGAGCAGTTCTTC. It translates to CASSSQAGVNEQFF.

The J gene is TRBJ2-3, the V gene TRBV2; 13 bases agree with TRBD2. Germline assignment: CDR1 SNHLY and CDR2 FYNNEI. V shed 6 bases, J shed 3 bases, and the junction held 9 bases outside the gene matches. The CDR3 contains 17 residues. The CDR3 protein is CASRIDRLAGGTDTQYF. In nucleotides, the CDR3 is TGTGCCAGCAGGATCGACCGACTAGCGGGGGGTACAGATACGCAGTATTTT.

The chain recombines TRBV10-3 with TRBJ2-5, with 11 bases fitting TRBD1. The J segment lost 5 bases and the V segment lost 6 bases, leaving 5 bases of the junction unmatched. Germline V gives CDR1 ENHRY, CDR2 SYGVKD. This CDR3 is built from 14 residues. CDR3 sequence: CAIRGTGGGETQYF. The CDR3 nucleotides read TGTGCCATCAGGGGGACAGGGGGTGGCGAGACCCAGTACTTC.

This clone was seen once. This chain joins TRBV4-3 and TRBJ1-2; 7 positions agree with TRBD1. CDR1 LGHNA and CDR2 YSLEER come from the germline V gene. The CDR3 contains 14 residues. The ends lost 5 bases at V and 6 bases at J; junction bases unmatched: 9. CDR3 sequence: CASSSRTGRDGYTF. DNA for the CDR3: TGCGCCAGCAGCTCCCGGACAGGACGGGATGGCTACACCTTC.

In nucleotides, the CDR3 is TGTGCCAGCGGACCCAGGGAGAACACTGAAGCTTTCTTT. The encoded protein is CASGPRENTEAFF. This chain uses TRBV3-1 (or the pseudogene TRBV3-2) with TRBJ1-1, with D perhaps TRBD1 (5 bases). Trimming pared 8 bases from V and 1 base from J, leaving 11 bases between. Germline values: CDR1 LGHDT, CDR2 YNNKEL (reference sequence). The CDR3 is 13 amino acids.

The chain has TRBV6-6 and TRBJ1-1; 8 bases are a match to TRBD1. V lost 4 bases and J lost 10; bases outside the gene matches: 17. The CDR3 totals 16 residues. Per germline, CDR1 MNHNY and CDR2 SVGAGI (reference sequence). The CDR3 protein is CASSSPRDRIGVAAFF. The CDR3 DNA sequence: TGTGCCAGCAGTTCCCCTCGGGACAGGATAGGGGTAGCAGCTTTCTTT.

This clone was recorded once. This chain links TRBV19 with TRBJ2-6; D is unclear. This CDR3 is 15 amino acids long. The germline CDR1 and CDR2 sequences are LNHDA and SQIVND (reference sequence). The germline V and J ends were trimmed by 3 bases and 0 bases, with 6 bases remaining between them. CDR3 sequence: CASSMGSSGANVLTF. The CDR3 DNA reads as TGTGCCAGTAGTATGGGCAGCTCTGGGGCCAACGTCCTGACTTTC.

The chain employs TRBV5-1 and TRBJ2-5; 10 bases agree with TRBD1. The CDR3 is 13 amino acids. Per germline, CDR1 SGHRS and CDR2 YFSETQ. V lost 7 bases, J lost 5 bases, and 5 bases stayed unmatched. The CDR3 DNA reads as TGCGCCAGCCAGGGACAGGGGTGGGAGACCCAGTACTTC. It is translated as CASQGQGWETQYF.

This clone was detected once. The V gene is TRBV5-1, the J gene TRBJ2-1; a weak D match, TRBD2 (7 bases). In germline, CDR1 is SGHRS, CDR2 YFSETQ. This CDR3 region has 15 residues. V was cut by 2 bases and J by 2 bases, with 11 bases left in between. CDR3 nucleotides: TGCGCCAGCAGCTTAAGAGGGGGGGCCTACAATGAGCAGTTCTTC. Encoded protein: CASSLRGGAYNEQFF.